This T cell receptor (beta chain) appears in the sequencing data of a study of T cell repertoires in cytomegalovirus infection. On the study more broadly: Peptides in the study included HLA-C-restricted and HLA-B-restricted CMV epitopes. The public TCR beta signatures pointed to both CMV infection and matching HLA type. Study findings and constraints: The study found HLA-C-restricted CMV-specific TCR beta clonotypes dominating the ex vivo response. CMV carriers having the relevant HLA were flagged by cumulative public TCR beta family frequency.

Comments on this clonotype: Its antigen is not known.

TCRdb re-analysed the reads in MiXCR, keeping a single row per CDR3 protein. The table records about 920,000 distinct CDR3 sequences, approximately 30% of them present only once. This CDR3 spans 15 amino acids. With 6 bases removed from V and 0 bases from J, the gap between germline ends came to 11 bases. Germline lookup yields CDR1 SGHVS and CDR2 FNYEAQ. The chain combines TRBV7-6 with TRBJ1-4; D is unclear. The sample here was cultured CD8+ T cells from PBMCs, taken from culture after CMV antigen stimulation. This TCR came from a human donor in good health (CMV status not recorded). Some clones in this sample may be carry-over from other donors' samples. This CDR3 reads CASSGEAATNEKLFF. CDR3 DNA sequence: TGTGCCAGCAGTGGAGAGGCGGCAACTAATGAAAAACTGTTTTTT.